This TCR beta chain was obtained from a study of CD8+CD57+ T cells in acquired aplastic anemia. As for the study in general: Healthy donor sequencing depth: around 9.9 million CD4+, roughly 12 million CD8+ reads. Whole-study findings and limits: Nearly 30 was the count of CD8+ CDR3 sequences that patients shared with controls.

In its sample, this clonotype was seen once. The antigen is unknown. In germline, CDR1 is SGHTA, CDR2 FQGTGA. The junction had 15 bases not matched to a gene; V was cut back by 6 bases and J by 10 bases. This CDR3 spans 15 amino acids. Genomic DNA constituted the template upon which TCR beta VDJ and CDR3 profiling was performed. TCRdb recomputed calls from the reads with MiXCR, one row per CDR3 protein. The data hold hundreds of thousands of distinct CDR3 sequences, with roughly 68% observed a single time. Material for sequencing was sorted CD4+, CD8+, or CD8+CD57+ T cells (not recorded which) from PBMCs. This TCR was sampled from a human donor in good health, serving as a control. The rearrangement joins TRBV7-3 to TRBJ2-7; 10 nucleotides agree with TRBD1. The CDR3 sequence is CASSPGTGAPSAQYF. The CDR3 DNA reads as TGTGCCAGCAGTCCTGGGACAGGGGCTCCAAGCGCACAGTACTTC.